A selection of T cell receptor beta chains follows, all from one sample in a study of T-cell memory formation after mild COVID-19. TCRdb re-called the 5' RACE reads with MiXCR, one entry per CDR3 protein. This sample has under 600,000 distinct CDR3 sequences, with roughly 21% found just once. The sequenced material came from PBMCs or a T cell subset sorted from them (not recorded which). These TCRs come from an adult woman who had mild COVID-19 (a few samples of this study predate the infection). Cell type and time point are not known. The CDR3 runs from the conserved cysteine through the conserved F or W. The D gene is left open where the match is weak. Clone size is given for some rows only: seen once, a few or many times, or a class if the clone is expanded.

j_call clone_size v_call d_call cdr3_nt cdr3_aa
TRBJ1-3 few TRBV21-1 NA TGTGCCAGCAGCAACACAGGGGCCGACTCTGGAAACACCATATATTTT CASSNTGADSGNTIYF
TRBJ2-5 few TRBV11-2 TRBD2 TGTGCCAGCAGCTTATTACACGGGGGGCAAGAGACCCAGTACTTC CASSLLHGGQETQYF
TRBJ1-4 few TRBV12-3/TRBV12-4 NA TGTGCCAGCAGAACGAGGGACACTCCTAATGAAAAACTGTTTTTT CASRTRDTPNEKLFF
TRBJ1-2 NA TRBV3-1 NA TGTGCCAGCAGCCAAGATAAAGGTGGCTACACCTTC CASSQDKGGYTF
TRBJ1-1 few TRBV15 NA TGTGCCACCAGCAGAGATAAATCTGGGGGGCTGATGAACACTGAAGCTTTCTTT CATSRDKSGGLMNTEAFF
TRBJ2-1 few TRBV11-2 TRBD1 TGTGCCAGCAGCTCCTACAGGGGGCGCGGGTCCTACAATGAGCAGTTCTTC CASSSYRGRGSYNEQFF
TRBJ1-1 NA TRBV7-9 TRBD1 TGTGCCAGCAGCCATTTCGGACAGGGAAGGGTGAACACTGAAGCTTTCTTT CASSHFGQGRVNTEAFF
TRBJ1-1 few TRBV11-2 NA TGTGCCAGCAGCTTAGACAGGGGCCGAGGAGCTTTCTTT CASSLDRGRGAFF
TRBJ2-7 NA TRBV27 TRBD2 TGTGCCAGCAGCAACGTAGCGGGAGGCCTCTACTACGAGCAGTACTTC CASSNVAGGLYYEQYF
TRBJ2-7 few TRBV4-1 TRBD2 TGCGCCAGCAGCCGAGGGACGGGACTAGCGGGAGACGAGCAGTACTTC CASSRGTGLAGDEQYF
TRBJ1-1 NA TRBV5-1 NA TGCGCCAGCAGCGGGGAACTGAACACTGAAGCTTTCTTT CASSGELNTEAFF
TRBJ2-1 NA TRBV9 NA TGTGCCAGCAGCGTAGATCTACTTCTGTACAATGAGCAGTTCTTC CASSVDLLLYNEQFF
TRBJ2-1 NA TRBV10-3 NA TGTGCCATCAGTGACACTAGCACAGGCTCCTACAATGAGCAGTTCTTC CAISDTSTGSYNEQFF
TRBJ2-7 few TRBV29-1 NA TGCAGCGTCCTGGCGACTGAGGCCTACGAGCAGTACTTC CSVLATEAYEQYF
TRBJ1-1 NA TRBV12-3/TRBV12-4 NA TGTGCCAGCAGAACACCAGGGAACAAAACTGAAGCTTTCTTT CASRTPGNKTEAFF
TRBJ1-6 few TRBV25-1 NA TGTGCCAGCAGTGGACGCTCCTATAATTCACCCCTCCACTTT CASSGRSYNSPLHF
TRBJ1-6 few TRBV20-1 TRBD1 TGCAGTGCTAGGGGCCGGGACAGAAATTCACCCCTCCACTTT CSARGRDRNSPLHF
TRBJ1-2 NA TRBV27 NA TGTGCCAGCAGTTTAGGTCAGGACATCAGTGGCTACACCTTC CASSLGQDISGYTF
TRBJ2-1 NA TRBV6-5 NA TGTGCCAGCAGCAAAGCGCCTCCCTACAATGAGCAGTTCTTC CASSKAPPYNEQFF
TRBJ1-5 few TRBV20-1 TRBD1 TGCAGTGCTATTAAGAGATTGACAGGGGGGCAGCCCCAGCATTTT CSAIKRLTGGQPQHF
TRBJ1-2 few TRBV12-3/TRBV12-4 TRBD1 TGTGCCAGCAGTTCTCCGGGACAGGGGAACTATGGCTACACCTTC CASSSPGQGNYGYTF
TRBJ2-1 NA TRBV29-1 NA TGCAGCGTTGAAGATAGCCAGGGCTCCTACAATGAGCAGTTCTTC CSVEDSQGSYNEQFF
TRBJ2-1 few TRBV6-1 NA TGTGCCAGCAGTGAAACCTTCGACAGCCACAATGAGCAGTTCTTC CASSETFDSHNEQFF
TRBJ2-1 NA TRBV5-6 NA TGTGCCAGCAGCCCCACCCGGGGAGGTTCCTACAATGAGCAGTTCTTC CASSPTRGGSYNEQFF
TRBJ1-1 few TRBV5-1 TRBD1 TGCGCCAGCAGCTTGGCCGGTCGCAGGGGGGATGAAGCTTTCTTT CASSLAGRRGDEAFF
TRBJ2-3 few TRBV5-1 NA TGCGCCAGCAGCTACCAAAGGCCAGATACGCAGTATTTT CASSYQRPDTQYF
TRBJ2-6 NA TRBV19 NA TGTGCCAGTAGTTCGACAGGACTAGTCTCCCTTTTC CASSSTGLVSLF